This TCR beta chain was sequenced for a study of technical replicates of blood from a handful of donors. CDR1 is SGHNT, CDR2 YYREEE, per germline (reference sequence). This CDR3 comprises 14 residues. The V gene lost 0 bases and the J gene lost 3 bases, with 9 bases spanning the gap. Libraries were prepared by immunoSEQ multiplex PCR; TCRdb keeps only in-frame clonotypes and omits some of them. The data hold tens of thousands of clones, with roughly 98% observed a single time. The rearrangement uses TRBV5-4 and TRBJ2-5; D remains unclear. The sequence came from a human donor in good health. Sequenced input: T cells isolated from PBMCs. Here the CDR3 reads CASSLDGTEETQYF. The CDR3 nucleotides read TGTGCCAGCAGCTTGGATGGCACAGAAGAGACCCAGTACTTC.